This TCR beta chain was captured in a study of blood T cell repertoires in COVID-19. The wider study: T cells, B-cell-depleted T cells, or PBMCs provided the cDNA or gDNA that served as material.

Authors' methods: It was from reference gene primer amplification that nucleated cell counts were estimated. Sequencing used immunoSEQ multiplex PCR; TCRdb keeps in-frame clones, though not all of them. V, J and clone size are taken as reported in that table, and D and trimming were inferred from the DNA itself. Among nearly 55,000 clones listed, around 83% were seen once. Trimming cost V 1 base and J 5 bases, with 5 bases left between them. The CDR3 runs 12 residues. Germline V gives CDR1 SGHTA, CDR2 FQGNSA. The gene calls are TRBV7-2 and TRBJ1-2; possibly TRBD1 for D (5 bases). This sequence originates from a man aged 65 to 85 with active COVID-19. Sequencing was done on a sample of peripheral blood. As DNA, the CDR3 is TGTGCCAGCAGCTTAGAGGGGTATGGCTACACCTTC. The encoded protein is CASSLEGYGYTF. The whole variable domain, remainder taken from reference TRBV7-2 and TRBJ1-2, is GAGVSQSPSNKVTEKGKDVELRCDPISGHTALYWYRQSLGQGLEFLIYFQGNSAPDKSGLPSDRFSAERTGGSVSTLTIQRTQQEDSAVYLCASSLEGYGYTFGSGTRLTVV.